Below, one TCR beta chain is given with its context. V lost 4 bases to trimming and J lost 0 bases; unmatched junction nucleotides: 2. Germline CDR1 LGHNA, CDR2 YSLEER. This CDR3 has 15 residues. Libraries were prepared by immunoSEQ multiplex PCR; TCRdb keeps only in-frame clonotypes and omits some of them. The sample contains 200,000 to 300,000 clones, around nine tenths of which appear only once. This sample stems from a study of blood T cell repertoires in COVID-19. This TCR was recovered from a woman aged 18-35 years who had recovered from COVID-19. This rearrangement joins TRBV4-3 to TRBJ2-7; 11 positions agree with TRBD1. Input material: PBMCs or T cells enriched from blood (not recorded which). The CDR3 DNA reads as TGCGCCAGCAGCCTGGGGACAGGGGGCTCCTACGAGCAGTACTTC. Residues: CASSLGTGGSYEQYF.